A single sample gave rise to the 8 T cell receptor beta chains below, sequenced in a study of regulatory T cells in long-lasting Graves disease. Time point indicated: newly diagnosed GD, antithyroid drugs for less than 3 months. The TCR library was made from RNA extracted from PBMCs. Both iRepertoire HTBI primers and Arm-PCR of CDR3 regions were used to build the TCR beta libraries. MiXCR was run by TCRdb on the multiplex PCR reads, yielding one entry per CDR3 protein. This sample has around 500,000 distinct CDR3 sequences; around 12% occur once, and the top ten carry around 10%. The same data also went into a second study, on T cells in Graves' hyperthyroidism and ophthalmopathy.

The sample in question was peripheral blood mononuclear cells (PBMCs), obtained at new diagnosis, from a patient treated with antithyroid drugs. The receptor source for this set is a woman in her 30s with Graves disease.

There are a few counts of this clonotype. The gene calls are TRBV4-3 and TRBJ2-1; perhaps TRBD2 as D (6 bases). Germline CDR1 is LGHNA and CDR2 is YSLEER. The CDR3 contains 13 residues. Trimming stripped 5 bases from V and 9 bases from J, with 14 bases between. For the CDR3, the DNA is TGCGCCAGCAGCGCGCAGGAGGGCGGTGAGCAGTTCTTC. It specifies CASSAQEGGEQFF.

This clonotype was observed at least ten times. The V call is TRBV11-2, the J call TRBJ2-7, with D possibly TRBD2 on 7 matching bases. Trimming shortened V by 4 bases and J by 0 bases, and 16 bases separated the two germline ends. The CDR3 consists of 16 residues. Germline lookup yields CDR1 SGHAT and CDR2 FQNNGV. CDR3 nucleotides: TGTGCCAGCAGCTATCGGGGGAGGGGGAGCTCCTACGAGCAGTACTTC. Translation: CASSYRGRGSSYEQYF.

At least ten counts were recorded for this clonotype. This chain connects TRBV7-6 to TRBJ2-1; 9 bases agree with TRBD1. The germline CDR1 and CDR2 sequences are SGHVS and FNYEAQ. The CDR3 loop spans 16 amino acids. V trimming: 2 bases; J trimming: 8 bases; junction bases outside the gene matches: 10. DNA of the CDR3: TGTGCCAGCAGCTTATCGCCGGGACAGGGTCTCGATGAGCAGTTCTTC. Translated: CASSLSPGQGLDEQFF.

This clonotype showed up just a few times. The chain links TRBV12-5 to TRBJ2-1, with unresolved D. Per the germline V gene, CDR1 is LGHNT and CDR2 is FRNRAP. The V end lost 4 bases, the J end lost 4 bases, and 11 bases lay between the germline ends. The CDR3 covers 14 residues. CDR3 amino acids: CASGSSASYNEQFF. CDR3 bases: TGTGCTAGTGGTTCGTCCGCCTCTTACAATGAGCAGTTCTTC. Together with reference TRBV12-5 and TRBJ2-1, the CDR3 gives the full variable domain: DARVTQTPRHKVTEMGQEVTMRCQPILGHNTVFWYRQTMMQGLELLAYFRNRAPLDDSGMPKDRFSAEMPDATLATLKIQPSEPRDSAVYFCASGSSASYNEQFFGPGTRLTVL.

This clonotype occurred many times. The V call is TRBV29-1, the J call TRBJ1-1; D not resolved. The V end lost 7 bases, the J end lost 1 base, and 13 bases lay between the germline ends. CDR1 SQVTM and CDR2 ANQGSEA come from the germline V gene. There are 13 residues in the CDR3. CDR3 bases: TGCAGCGCCGGTTCCCCCACGAACACTGAAGCTTTCTTT. This codes for CSAGSPTNTEAFF. The variable domain in full, completed from reference TRBV29-1 and TRBJ1-1, reads SAVISQKPSRDICQRGTSLTIQCQVDSQVTMMFWYRQQPGQSLTLIATANQGSEATYESGFVIDKFPISRPNLTFSTLTVSNMSPEDSSIYLCSAGSPTNTEAFFGQGTRLTVV.

This clonotype was seen more than once but under ten times. The chain employs TRBV7-2 and TRBJ2-1; D is uncertain. Germline V gene data show CDR1 as SGHTA and CDR2 as FQGNSA. Trimming shortened V by 7 bases and J by 0 bases, and 10 bases separated the two germline ends. This CDR3 contains 14 residues. The CDR3 region has the DNA TGTGCCAGCACGGCGGAAAGCTCCTACAATGAGCAGTTCTTC. Translating it yields CASTAESSYNEQFF.

Ten or more counts support this clonotype. The chain combines TRBV7-9 with TRBJ1-1; D gene uncertain. Per germline, CDR1 SEHNR and CDR2 FQNEAQ (reference sequence). The CDR3 loop spans 15 amino acids. Trimming shortened V by 5 bases and J by 2 bases, and 15 bases separated the two germline ends. CDR3 residues: CASSRPTEPNTEAFF. The CDR3 DNA follows: TGTGCCAGCAGCCGACCGACGGAGCCCAACACTGAAGCTTTCTTT. Supplemented by reference TRBV7-9 and TRBJ1-1, the full variable domain reads DTGVSQNPRHKITKRGQNVTFRCDPISEHNRLYWYRQTLGQGPEFLTYFQNEAQLEKSRLLSDRFSAERPKGSFSTLEIQRTEQGDSAMYLCASSRPTEPNTEAFFGQGTRLTVV.

The chain employs TRBV5-5 and TRBJ1-2; D not resolved. Trimming left V 4 bases short and J 5 bases short, with 18 bases between. The CDR3 spans 15 residues. Germline assignment: CDR1 SGHKS and CDR2 YYEKEE (reference sequence). CDR3 DNA sequence: TGTGCCAGCAGCCCGGAGGGCGCCAAACCGTATGGCTACACCTTC. Its protein product is CASSPEGAKPYGYTF.